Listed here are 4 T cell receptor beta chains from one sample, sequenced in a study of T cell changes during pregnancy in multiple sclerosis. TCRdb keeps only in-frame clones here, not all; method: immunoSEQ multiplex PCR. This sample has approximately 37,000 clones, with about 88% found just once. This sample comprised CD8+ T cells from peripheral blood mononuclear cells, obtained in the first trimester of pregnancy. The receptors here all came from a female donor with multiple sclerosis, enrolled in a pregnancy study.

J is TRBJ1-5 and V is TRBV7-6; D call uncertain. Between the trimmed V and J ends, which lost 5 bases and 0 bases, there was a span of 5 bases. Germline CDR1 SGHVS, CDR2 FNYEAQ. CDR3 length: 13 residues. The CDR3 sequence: CASSTYSNQPQHF. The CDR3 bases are TGTGCCAGCAGCACCTATAGCAATCAGCCCCAGCATTTT.

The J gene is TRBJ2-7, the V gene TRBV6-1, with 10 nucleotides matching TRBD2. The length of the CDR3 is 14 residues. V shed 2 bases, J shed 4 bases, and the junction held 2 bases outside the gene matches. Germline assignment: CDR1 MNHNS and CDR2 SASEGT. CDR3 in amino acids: CASSEIAGGYEQYF. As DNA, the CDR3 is TGTGCCAGCAGTGAAATAGCGGGGGGTTACGAGCAGTACTTC.

DNA of the CDR3: TGCGCCAGCAGCCAAGACACACCTCCTCTCTACGAGCAGTACTTC. It translates to CASSQDTPPLYEQYF. The chain employs TRBV4-3 and TRBJ2-7; D remains ambiguous. Trimming cost V 0 bases and J 3 bases, with 12 bases left between them. CDR3 length: 15 amino acids. Germline CDR1 is LGHNA and CDR2 is YSLEER.

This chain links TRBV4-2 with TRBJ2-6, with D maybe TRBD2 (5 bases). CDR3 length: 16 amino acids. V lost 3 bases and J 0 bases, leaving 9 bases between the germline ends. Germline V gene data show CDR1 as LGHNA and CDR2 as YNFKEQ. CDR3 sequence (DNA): TGTGCCAGCAGCCAGGGCGAGGGCTCTGGGGCCAACGTCCTGACTTTC. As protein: CASSQGEGSGANVLTF.